This is a list of T cell receptor beta chains from one sample in a study of vaccination and CD4 T cells after COVID-19. These receptors have no known antigen. TCRdb re-called the PCR reads through MiXCR, storing one row per CDR3 protein. The sample lists 6,000 to 6,500 distinct CDR3 sequences; 40% to 55% were seen once. The source material was CD4+ T cells from blood, cultured in vitro. These receptors were taken from a human donor in good health. The CDR3 runs from the conserved cysteine through the conserved F or W. The order of the fields is V gene, clone size, J gene, CDR3 protein. Where a row states a size, it is once, few, many or the class of an expanded clone; other rows omit it.

V gene: TRBV20-1
clone size: -
J gene: TRBJ1-2
CDR3 protein: CSAQGDNYGYTF

V gene: TRBV20-1
clone size: -
J gene: TRBJ2-7
CDR3 protein: CSAREDREQYF

V gene: TRBV5-1
clone size: -
J gene: TRBJ1-1
CDR3 protein: CASSLVPGTAQWGF

V gene: TRBV6-5
clone size: -
J gene: TRBJ1-5
CDR3 protein: CASSSVSPAGRNQPQHF

V gene: TRBV27
clone size: -
J gene: TRBJ1-5
CDR3 protein: CASSLSLSASQPQHF

V gene: TRBV15
clone size: few
J gene: TRBJ1-1
CDR3 protein: CATSREIGNTEAFF

V gene: TRBV6-1
clone size: -
J gene: TRBJ1-1
CDR3 protein: CASREGVKTEAFF

V gene: TRBV15
clone size: -
J gene: TRBJ1-1
CDR3 protein: CATSIRGYVVEAFF

V gene: TRBV19
clone size: few
J gene: TRBJ1-1
CDR3 protein: CASTWALRVNTEAFF

V gene: TRBV27
clone size: -
J gene: TRBJ1-2
CDR3 protein: CASSRYWTGFFGYTF

V gene: TRBV6-1
clone size: -
J gene: TRBJ1-1
CDR3 protein: CASSRDRNTEAFF